This T cell receptor beta chain was profiled in a study of a mutant IDH1 vaccine in newly diagnosed glioma. Background on the study: In some groups vaccination began 4-6 weeks post-radiotherapy; others received it with temozolomide. Patients arrived already treated with radiotherapy, temozolomide, or both, most having had both.

Of note for this clone: Its antigen is undetermined.

Only in-frame clones appear in the TCRdb table, and some are missing; sequencing was by immunoSEQ multiplex PCR. The repertoire has tens of thousands of clones, 88% of them found once; the top ten carry around 5.7%. The time point: week 35, safety follow-up. The vaccine gave 300 ug of a 20-mer mutant IDH1 peptide subcutaneously per dose. Trimming took 0 bases from V and 3 from J; bases not matched to a gene: 4. CDR1 and CDR2 (germline): MNHEY, SVGAGI. The CDR3 has 15 residues. General study points: Researchers report vaccine-induced immune responses in just under 95% of patients.

The sequence was obtained from a woman between 40 and 50 years old with glioma. The chain employs TRBV6-5 and TRBJ2-7, with 8 bases matching TRBD1. Specimen: PBMCs, collected from a glioma patient whose treatment included an IDH1 peptide vaccine. CDR3 residues: CASSYSNRGSYEQYF. The CDR3 DNA reads as TGTGCCAGCAGTTACTCGAACAGGGGGAGCTACGAGCAGTACTTC.